These 11 T cell receptor beta chains came from one sample sequenced in a study of tumor-infiltrating lymphocytes in primary liver carcinoma. Unsorted whole blood supplied the blood RNA, and germline DNA was isolated too. The researchers produced TCR beta cDNA from roughly 550 ng total RNA with a constant-region primer. Each TCR beta library was derived from three nested multiplex PCR rounds that employed slightly modified ARM-PCR. Two initial PCR rounds of around 10 cycles each paired TRBV1-TRBV30 forward primers with a C-beta reverse primer. MiXCR, applied by TCRdb to the multiplex PCR reads, yields one record per CDR3 protein. The data show some 190,000 distinct CDR3 sequences, with over 50% seen just once and less than 75% held by the top ten. Source material: peripheral blood. All receptors come from a man aged 40-55 years with primary liver carcinoma and hepatitis B virus infection.

The table lists this clonotype with many counts. The J gene is TRBJ2-3, the V gene TRBV11-2; no reliable D call. The CDR3 consists of 15 residues. The germline gives CDR1 SGHAT, CDR2 FQNNGV. The V and J ends lost 0 bases and 4 bases respectively, with 11 bases between them. The CDR3 region is CASSLDGVPPDTQYF. The DNA of the CDR3 is TGTGCCAGCAGCTTAGACGGAGTGCCGCCAGATACGCAGTATTTT.

With regard to this clonotype: One base away lies a much larger clone, so this may be a sequencing read error. The chain links TRBV12-3 or TRBV12-4 to TRBJ1-2; TRBD1 aligns across 10 bases. This CDR3 has 18 amino acids. The V and J ends lost 6 bases and 0 bases, in that order; junction bases with no gene match: 13. The CDR3 region is CASSRGGTGVRANYGYTF. CDR3 nucleotide sequence: TGTGCCAGCAGCCGCGGGGGGACAGGGGTCCGAGCTAACTATGGCTACACCTTC.

The rearrangement uses TRBV10-3 and TRBJ2-7; D is unclear. The V gene's germline CDR1 is ENHRY and CDR2 SYGVKD. The CDR3 sequence is 11 residues long. V was cut by 8 bases and J by 7 bases, with 12 bases left in between. Here the CDR3 DNA reads TGTGCCATCGGGATTATGGGGGAGCAGTACTTC. This codes for CAIGIMGEQYF.

The chain employs TRBV5-4 and TRBJ1-1; D uncertain. The CDR3 has 14 amino acids. Germline V gives CDR1 SGHNT, CDR2 YYREEE (reference sequence). The V end lost 4 bases, the J end lost 0 bases, and 10 bases lay between the germline ends. The CDR3 is CASSPDPLNTEAFF. CDR3 nucleotides: TGTGCCAGCAGCCCGGACCCCCTGAACACTGAAGCTTTCTTT.

The chain is built from TRBV6-5 and TRBJ2-7; 10 bases align to TRBD1. CDR3 length: 16 residues. Germline lookup yields CDR1 MNHEY and CDR2 SVGAGI. V lost 2 bases, J lost 3 bases, and 7 bases stayed unmatched. This chain's CDR3 is CASSYQARTGGYEQYF. DNA of the CDR3: TGTGCCAGCAGTTACCAGGCCCGGACAGGGGGCTACGAGCAGTACTTC.

This clonotype was observed many times. J is TRBJ2-1 and V is TRBV11-2; 8 nucleotides line up with TRBD2. V dropped 1 base and J dropped 8; count of bases not matched to a gene: 1. The germline CDR1 and CDR2 sequences are SGHAT and FQNNGV. The CDR3 has 13 residues. CDR3 loop: CASSLAGGYEQFF. CDR3 sequence (DNA): TGTGCCAGCAGCTTAGCGGGAGGGTATGAGCAGTTCTTC. Full variable domain (outside the CDR3, taken from reference TRBV11-2 and TRBJ2-1): EAGVAQSPRYKIIEKRQSVAFWCNPISGHATLYWYQQILGQGPKLLIQFQNNGVVDDSQLPKDRFSAERLKGVDSTLKIQPAKLEDSAVYLCASSLAGGYEQFFGPGTRLTVL.

This clonotype turned up a few times. The chain has TRBV12-3 or TRBV12-4 and TRBJ1-1, with 7 bases aligning to TRBD1. The CDR3 is 14 residues long. Trimming cost V 4 bases and J 5 bases; bases outside gene matches: 7. CDR3 in amino acids: CASSSTGRSTEAFF. The CDR3 DNA follows: TGTGCCAGCAGTTCGACAGGGAGGAGTACTGAAGCTTTCTTT.

This clonotype was seen at least ten times. The chain couples TRBV6-1 to TRBJ2-1; D possibly corresponds to TRBD2 (5 bases). Trimming took 8 bases from V and 0 from J, leaving 14 bases between them. The CDR3 is 15 residues long. Per the germline V gene, CDR1 is MNHNS and CDR2 is SASEGT. The CDR3 DNA follows: TGTGCCAGCCCCAAACGGGATAGCTCCTACAATGAGCAGTTCTTC. This encodes CASPKRDSSYNEQFF.

As to this clonotype: At one boundary the junction diverges from the germline segment, which might be a read error. The rearrangement uses TRBV11-2 and TRBJ2-7; tentatively, D is TRBD1 (6 bases). The CDR3 runs to 11 residues. In germline, CDR1 is SGHAT, CDR2 FQNNGV. CDR3 protein: CASNLTGEQYF. The CDR3 DNA follows: TGTGCCAGCAACTTGACAGGCGAGCAATACTTC.

The V and J genes are TRBV28 and TRBJ2-7; tentatively, D is TRBD2 (5 bases). This CDR3 has 14 residues. V lost 7 bases and J lost 2, with 15 bases in between. Germline loops: CDR1 MDHEN, CDR2 SYDVKM. CDR3 residues: CASTNPAGAYEQYF. The CDR3 coding sequence is TGTGCCAGCACAAACCCCGCGGGCGCCTACGAGCAGTACTTC.

The CDR3 DNA reads as TGTGCCATCAGTGAACGGACAGTGTCTAACTATGGCTACACCTTC. Amino acids: CAISERTVSNYGYTF. The chain links TRBV10-3 to TRBJ1-2; D possibly corresponds to TRBD1 (6 bases). There are 15 residues in the CDR3. The germline V and J ends were trimmed by 3 bases and 0 bases, with 11 bases remaining between them. CDR1 is ENHRY and CDR2 is SYGVKD in the germline V gene.